The present T cell receptor (beta chain) was sequenced within a study of CD8 T cells in cerebrospinal fluid in Alzheimer's disease. The study's findings and limits: Healthy subjects less often had a clone of at least 3% than Alzheimer's patients.

Participants were all in good physical condition and free of acute infection. From its re-call of the 10x single-cell sequencing reads, TCRdb lists each CDR3 protein once, without DNA. The ten most abundant clones cover 8% of a sample with over 950 distinct CDR3 sequences. The CDR3 has 17 amino acids. The germline V gene has CDR1 LGHNA and CDR2 YSLEER. Frequency places this clonotype as medium-sized. What it binds is unknown. The TCR originated in a human donor in good health. The sequenced material came from cerebrospinal fluid. V and J are TRBV4-3 and TRBJ2-4; absent DNA, TCRdb's TRBD2 call cannot be checked. CDR3 sequence reads: CASSQDLRAGGQNIQYF.